The 3 T cell receptor beta chains listed next were all sequenced from one sample in a study of control samples from healthy donors and cancer patients. Libraries were prepared by immunoSEQ multiplex PCR; TCRdb keeps only in-frame clonotypes and omits some of them. The data contain 40,000 to 50,000 clones, around 70% of them singletons. Sequencing used formalin-fixed, paraffin-embedded tissue. These receptors came from a male donor with melanoma.

This chain connects TRBV7-9 to TRBJ2-2; D is unresolved. CDR3 length equals 13 residues. Germline V CDR1 and CDR2: SEHNR, FQNEAQ (reference sequence). The V end lost 2 bases, the J end lost 6 bases, and 7 bases lay between the germline ends. CDR3 sequence: CASSLQQSGELFF. DNA for the CDR3: TGTGCCAGCAGCTTACAACAGTCCGGGGAGCTGTTTTTT.

This chain joins TRBV5-3 and TRBJ2-1; TRBD2 agrees at 9 bases. TRBV5-3 is marked as an open reading frame, function uncertain. Trimming removed 2 bases from V and 6 bases from J; junction bases left unmatched: 6. The CDR3 runs 15 residues. CDR3 residues: CARSFGIAGVNEQFF. CDR3 in DNA: TGTGCCAGAAGCTTCGGGATAGCGGGAGTCAATGAGCAGTTCTTC.

The chain uses TRBV30 and TRBJ1-2, with 9 positions matching TRBD1. Germline assignment: CDR1 GTSNPN and CDR2 SVGIG (reference sequence). The CDR3 has 13 amino acids. V was pared by 3 bases and J by 4 bases, with 3 bases of the junction left unmatched. CDR3 sequence reads: CAWSLDRGYGYTF. The DNA of the CDR3 is TGTGCCTGGAGCCTGGACAGGGGCTATGGCTACACCTTC.